This T cell receptor beta chain comes out of a study of CD8+CD57+ T cells in acquired aplastic anemia. Across the study: Roughly 3.2 ug was the average amount of DNA from sorted CD4+ and CD8+ cells. Healthy donors yielded 8.5 million to 13 million CD4+ cell reads on average.

CDR3 and TCR beta VDJ profiling relied on a genomic DNA template. TCRdb re-analysed the reads in MiXCR, keeping a single row per CDR3 protein. Among about 100,000 distinct CDR3 sequences listed, roughly 50% were seen once. This CDR3 contains 15 residues. CDR1 MGHDK and CDR2 SYGVNS come from the germline V gene. V lost 4 bases to trimming and J lost 5 bases, with 18 bases between them. V is TRBV25-1 and J is TRBJ2-7, with a tentative D call TRBD2 (7 bases). The TCR was taken from a human donor in good health, serving as a control. The sample taken for sequencing was sorted CD4+, CD8+, or CD8+CD57+ T cells (not recorded which) from PBMCs. DNA of the CDR3: TGTGCCAGCAGTGGGGGGGGCAGGGCTCTGGACGAGCAGTACTTC. Amino acids: CASSGGGRALDEQYF.